These 2 T cell receptor beta chains originate from one sample sequenced in a study of cytomegalovirus exposure and HLA in healthy donors. Researchers ran the PCR with 60 Vbeta and 13 Jbeta primers. Clones were read by immunoSEQ multiplex PCR, and TCRdb kept only the in-frame ones, dropping some. The profile covers around 220,000 clones, with about 70% appearing a single time and 1.8% taken by the ten largest. The sample was PBMCs. The receptor source for this set is a woman in her 30s in good health and CMV-seronegative.

This chain connects TRBV7-6 to TRBJ2-1; 13 bases are shared with TRBD2. The CDR3 runs 15 residues. J lost 9 bases, V lost 5 bases, and 7 bases had no gene match. The germline V gene has CDR1 SGHVS and CDR2 FNYEAQ. CDR3 sequence reads: CASSVGTSGKGEQFF. The CDR3 coding sequence is TGTGCCAGCAGCGTAGGGACTAGCGGGAAGGGTGAGCAGTTCTTC.

In DNA, the CDR3 is TGTGCCAGCGAGGCCGGATTTCAAGAGACCCAGTACTTC. It translates to CASEAGFQETQYF. The chain combines TRBV7-9 with TRBJ2-5; D is unclear. CDR3 length equals 13 residues. The germline V gene has CDR1 SEHNR and CDR2 FQNEAQ (reference sequence). V lost 8 bases to trimming and J lost 2 bases, with 12 bases between them.